The 31 T cell receptor beta chains presented below share a single source sample, sequenced in a study of shared clonotypes between healthy human individuals. The assay was immunoSEQ multiplex PCR, and TCRdb's table has in-frame clones only and misses some. This sample has about 960,000 clones; approximately 76% occur once, and the top ten carry approximately 1.5%. The specimen was memory CD4+ T cells sorted from blood. Subset in this sample: CD45RA-negative fraction. All receptors derive from a man between 18 and 29 years old in good health.

The rearrangement uses TRBV6-1 and TRBJ1-1; weak D call: TRBD1 (5 bases). Between the trimmed V and J ends, which lost 0 bases and 3 bases, there was a span of 11 bases. Germline loops: CDR1 MNHNS, CDR2 SASEGT. The CDR3 extends over 15 amino acids. This CDR3 reads CASSEAPGAHTEAFF. The CDR3 nucleotides are TGTGCCAGCAGTGAAGCGCCCGGGGCCCACACTGAAGCTTTCTTT.

The chain has TRBV5-4 and TRBJ2-7; the D gene is possibly TRBD1 (6 bases). CDR1 SGHNT and CDR2 YYREEE come from the germline V gene (reference sequence). The CDR3 sequence is 16 residues long. Trimming took 4 bases from V and 3 from J, leaving 20 bases between them. CDR3 protein: CASSDAKDRSVYEQYF. The CDR3 nucleotides read TGTGCCAGCAGCGACGCTAAAGACAGGTCGGTCTACGAGCAGTACTTC.

The V gene is TRBV7-9, the J gene TRBJ2-7; a possible D gene is TRBD2 (5 bases). V was cut by 3 bases and J by 3 bases, with 18 bases left in between. The germline CDR1 and CDR2 sequences are SEHNR and FQNEAQ (reference sequence). This CDR3 region has 16 residues. Here the CDR3 DNA reads TGTGCCAGCAGCTTTCCCCCCGGCCTCGGGGTCTACGAGCAGTACTTC. Amino acids: CASSFPPGLGVYEQYF. Together with reference TRBV7-9 and TRBJ2-7, the CDR3 gives the full variable domain: DTGVSQNPRHKITKRGQNVTFRCDPISEHNRLYWYRQTLGQGPEFLTYFQNEAQLEKSRLLSDRFSAERPKGSFSTLEIQRTEQGDSAMYLCASSFPPGLGVYEQYFGPGTRLTVT.

The chain carries TRBV4-1 and TRBJ1-1; the D is unclear. Germline V CDR1 and CDR2: MGHRA, YSYEKL. The CDR3 is made up of 15 amino acids. The V and J ends lost 1 base and 1 base respectively, with 10 bases between them. DNA for the CDR3: TGCGCCAGCAGCCAAGGGGCCCCACAGAACACTGAAGCTTTCTTT. As protein: CASSQGAPQNTEAFF.

The rearrangement uses TRBV7-2 and TRBJ2-3; 15 positions agree with TRBD2. The CDR3 consists of 15 residues. The V gene end was trimmed by 4 bases and the J gene end by 6 bases; junction bases not matched to a gene: 2. CDR1 and CDR2 from the germline V gene are SGHTA and FQGNSA. In DNA form, the CDR3 reads TGTGCCAGCAGCTGGGGACTAGCGGGAGGCGATACGCAGTATTTT. Amino acid sequence: CASSWGLAGGDTQYF.

The chain combines TRBV5-1 with TRBJ1-1, with 7 bases identical to TRBD1. V lost 0 bases, J lost 8 bases, and 7 bases stayed unmatched. This CDR3 is 14 amino acids long. CDR1 and CDR2 (germline): SGHRS, YFSETQ. CDR3 region: CASSLDTGQPEAFF. The CDR3 DNA follows: TGCGCCAGCAGCTTGGATACGGGACAGCCCGAAGCTTTCTTT.

This rearrangement joins TRBV29-1 to TRBJ1-1; maybe TRBD1 (5 bases). V was shortened by 2 bases and J by 1 base, with 8 bases between the two germline ends. Germline loops: CDR1 SQVTM, CDR2 ANQGSEA. The CDR3 spans 13 residues. The CDR3 nucleotides read TGCAGCGTTGAATGGGGGGGGAACACTGAAGCTTTCTTT. It is translated as CSVEWGGNTEAFF. Looking up the rest from reference TRBV29-1 and TRBJ1-1 gives the full variable domain: SAVISQKPSRDICQRGTSLTIQCQVDSQVTMMFWYRQQPGQSLTLIATANQGSEATYESGFVIDKFPISRPNLTFSTLTVSNMSPEDSSIYLCSVEWGGNTEAFFGQGTRLTVV.

V is TRBV6-6 and J is TRBJ1-4; 9 bases are shared with TRBD1. The V and J ends lost 7 bases and 7 bases, in that order; junction bases with no gene match: 7. Germline V gene sequence: CDR1 MNHNY, CDR2 SVGAGI (reference sequence). CDR3 length: 14 amino acids. The CDR3 DNA follows: TGTGCCAGCACATACAGACAGGGGGGTGAAAAACTGTTTTTT. This encodes CASTYRQGGEKLFF.

A remark on this clone: Other DNA sequences in the sample encode the same CDR3. In DNA form, the CDR3 reads TGCGCCAGCAGCTTGGGTAGCAATCAGCCCCAGCATTTT. As protein: CASSLGSNQPQHF. V and J are TRBV5-1 and TRBJ1-5; D remains ambiguous. V was cut by 0 bases and J by 0 bases, with 1 base left in between. CDR3 size: 13 residues. Germline-derived CDR1 and CDR2 are SGHRS and YFSETQ. The full variable domain, rest sourced from reference TRBV5-1 and TRBJ1-5, is KAGVTQTPRYLIKTRGQQVTLSCSPISGHRSVSWYQQTPGQGLQFLFEYFSETQRNKGNFPGRFSGRQFSNSRSEMNVSTLELGDSALYLCASSLGSNQPQHFGDGTRLSIL.

The gene calls are TRBV7-3 and TRBJ2-3, with 8 positions matching TRBD2. The CDR3 is 17 residues long. Per the germline V gene, CDR1 is SGHTA and CDR2 is FQGTGA. J was trimmed by 1 base and V by 0 bases; bases with no gene match: 6. For the CDR3, the DNA is TGTGCCAGCAGCTTAACGCCAGCGGGGGCCCGCACAGATACGCAGTATTTT. Translating gives CASSLTPAGARTDTQYF.

The chain couples TRBV10-3 to TRBJ1-5; 9 bases match TRBD1. V was pared by 6 bases and J by 6 bases, with 9 bases of the junction left unmatched. CDR1 and CDR2 (germline): ENHRY, SYGVKD. CDR3 size: 15 residues. CDR3 sequence: CAISPGQGVSQPQHF. CDR3 DNA: TGTGCCATCAGCCCGGGACAGGGAGTGAGTCAGCCCCAGCATTTT.

This clone was found a few times. This chain links TRBV5-4 with TRBJ2-7, with TRBD2 identical over 11 bases. The CDR3 extends over 16 amino acids. Losses at the gene ends were 1 base for V and 5 bases for J; bases not matched to a gene: 8. Germline values: CDR1 SGHNT, CDR2 YYREEE (reference sequence). The CDR3 sequence is CASSLPRVSGRDEQYF. DNA for the CDR3: TGTGCCAGCAGCTTGCCCCGGGTTAGCGGGAGGGACGAGCAGTACTTC. Complete variable domain (other parts from reference TRBV5-4 and TRBJ2-7): ETGVTQSPTHLIKTRGQQVTLRCSSQSGHNTVSWYQQALGQGPQFIFQYYREEENGRGNFPPRFSGLQFPNYSSELNVNALELDDSALYLCASSLPRVSGRDEQYFGPGTRLTVT.

The rearrangement uses TRBV19 and TRBJ1-2, with no clear D. The germline gives CDR1 LNHDA, CDR2 SQIVND (reference sequence). The CDR3 spans 13 residues. V was clipped by 9 bases and J by 3 bases, with 14 bases between them. CDR3 in amino acids: CASSLDTHYGYTF. The CDR3 DNA sequence: TGTGCCAGCTCCCTTGACACCCACTATGGCTACACCTTC. Using reference TRBV19 and TRBJ1-2 for the parts outside the CDR3, the full variable domain is DGGITQSPKYLFRKEGQNVTLSCEQNLNHDAMYWYRQDPGQGLRLIYYSQIVNDFQKGDIAEGYSVSREKKESFPLTVTSAQKNPTAFYLCASSLDTHYGYTFGSGTRLTVV.

The rearrangement uses TRBV7-9 and TRBJ2-7; 11 bases line up with TRBD2. J was trimmed by 4 bases and V by 4 bases; bases with no gene match: 12. The CDR3 spans 17 residues. Germline lookup yields CDR1 SEHNR and CDR2 FQNEAQ (reference sequence). The CDR3 nucleotides are TGTGCCAGCAGCTCTCGGCGTACTAGCGGGAGCGCGTACGAGCAGTACTTC. Translation: CASSSRRTSGSAYEQYF.

The J gene is TRBJ2-6, the V gene TRBV5-1, with D perhaps TRBD1 (6 bases). Germline CDR1 reads SGHRS; CDR2 reads YFSETQ. V shed 0 bases and J shed 2 bases, with 9 bases lying between them. This CDR3 contains 16 residues. CDR3 DNA: TGCGCCAGCAGCTTGGAGGGGGTCACTGGGGCCAACGTCCTGACTTTC. It yields the protein CASSLEGVTGANVLTF.

This clone has more than one count but fewer than ten. The chain carries TRBV19 and TRBJ2-4; no clear D. The V gene lost 4 bases and the J gene lost 4 bases, with 11 bases spanning the gap. CDR1 and CDR2 from the germline V gene are LNHDA and SQIVND (reference sequence). The CDR3 has 14 amino acids. The CDR3 bases are TGTGCCAGTAGTACGGGTAATATTAAAAACATTCAGTACTTC. Encoded protein: CASSTGNIKNIQYF.

CDR3 sequence reads: CASSSLTGNYGYTF. CDR3 bases: TGTGCCAGCAGCTCCTTGACAGGGAACTATGGCTACACCTTC. The chain combines TRBV5-4 with TRBJ1-2; 7 bases line up with TRBD1. There are 14 residues in the CDR3. The J segment lost 2 bases and the V segment lost 3 bases, leaving 4 bases of the junction unmatched. Germline values: CDR1 SGHNT, CDR2 YYREEE (reference sequence).

This clone was detected a few times. The CDR3 is CASSEYQTSGNTIYF. Written as DNA, the CDR3 is TGTGCCAGCAGTGAATACCAGACCTCTGGAAACACCATATATTTT. This rearrangement joins TRBV2 to TRBJ1-3, with unresolved D. CDR1 SNHLY and CDR2 FYNNEI come from the germline V gene. The CDR3 totals 15 residues. V was shortened by 2 bases and J by 0 bases, with 8 bases between the two germline ends. The full variable domain, rest sourced from reference TRBV2 and TRBJ1-3, is EPEVTQTPSHQVTQMGQEVILRCVPISNHLYFYWYRQILGQKVEFLVSFYNNEISEKSEIFDDQFSVERPDGSNFTLKIRSTKLEDSAMYFCASSEYQTSGNTIYFGEGSWLTVV.

Only a few counts were recorded for this clone. V usage is TRBV19 and J usage is TRBJ1-2, with D unclear. The CDR3 covers 14 residues. V lost 4 bases and J lost 3, with 12 bases in between. CDR1 and CDR2 from the germline V gene are LNHDA and SQIVND (reference sequence). In nucleotides, the CDR3 is TGTGCCAGTAGTACCCACCAGGCGTACTATGGCTACACCTTC. Protein product: CASSTHQAYYGYTF.

The J gene is TRBJ2-3, the V gene TRBV15; D unclear. There are 17 residues in the CDR3. Trimming took off 3 bases at V and 2 bases at J, with 18 bases between the two ends. Germline V CDR1 and CDR2: LNHNV, YYDKDF (reference sequence). The CDR3 bases are TGTGCCACCAGCAGCAGCCTCGGCCGAACCCTCACAGATACGCAGTATTTT. It is translated as CATSSSLGRTLTDTQYF. Full variable domain (outside the CDR3, taken from reference TRBV15 and TRBJ2-3): DAMVIQNPRYQVTQFGKPVTLSCSQTLNHNVMYWYQQKSSQAPKLLFHYYDKDFNNEADTPDNFQSRRPNTSFCFLDIRSPGLGDTAMYLCATSSSLGRTLTDTQYFGPGTRLTVL.

The chain is built from TRBV25-1 and TRBJ2-5; TRBD1 might be the D (7 bases). V was pared by 4 bases and J by 5 bases, with 20 bases between. The CDR3 contains 16 residues. CDR1 is MGHDK, CDR2 SYGVNS, per germline. The CDR3 DNA is TGTGCCAGCAGTGCACCCTCGGGGGACAGAGGGGAGACCCAGTACTTC. Protein: CASSAPSGDRGETQYF.

This clone occurred a few times. The rearrangement joins TRBV9 to TRBJ1-1; 9 nucleotides agree with TRBD1. The V gene's germline CDR1 is SGDLS and CDR2 YYNGEE. This CDR3 has 13 amino acids. Unmatched junction bases numbered 6, after V lost 4 bases and J lost 8 bases. This CDR3 is CASSPNRGREAFF. The CDR3, as DNA: TGTGCCAGCAGCCCTAACAGGGGGCGGGAAGCTTTCTTT.

V gene TRBV2 combines with J gene TRBJ2-3; either TRBD1 or TRBD2 may fit D (5 bases each). Trimming took 6 bases from V and 2 from J, leaving 12 bases between them. This CDR3 is built from 14 residues. The germline gives CDR1 SNHLY, CDR2 FYNNEI. CDR3 region: CASRMGVPTDTQYF. The CDR3 DNA reads TGTGCCAGCAGAATGGGGGTTCCCACAGATACGCAGTATTTT.

Worth noting for this clone: An end of the junction differs from the germline gene, which may be a read error. The sample has other DNA sequences that encode this CDR3 too. V is TRBV7-7 and J is TRBJ2-5, with 11 bases identical to TRBD2. Germline values: CDR1 SSHAT, CDR2 FNYEAQ (reference sequence). There are 14 residues in the CDR3. CDR3 protein: CASSLGLAGETQYF. The CDR3, as DNA: TGTGCTAGCAGCTTAGGACTAGCGGGAGAGACCCAGTACTTC.

The chain uses TRBV30 and TRBJ2-3; the D gene is possibly TRBD1 (6 bases). V shed 1 base and J shed 2 bases, with 16 bases lying between them. This CDR3 has 16 residues. The germline V gene encodes CDR1 GTSNPN and CDR2 SVGIG (reference sequence). CDR3 coding DNA: TGTGCCTGGAGTGGGTGGGGACAAAATCCCACAGATACGCAGTATTTT. It is translated as CAWSGWGQNPTDTQYF.

This chain links TRBV19 with TRBJ1-5; D might be TRBD1 (6 bases). The V end was cut by 2 bases, the J end by 2 bases, with 16 bases between. CDR3 length: 17 amino acids. From germline, CDR1 is LNHDA and CDR2 SQIVND (reference sequence). The CDR3 reads CASSIMALGGGNQPQHF. CDR3 nucleotides: TGTGCCAGTAGTATAATGGCCTTAGGGGGGGGCAATCAGCCCCAGCATTTT.

CDR3 in amino acids: CASSMPLSGKLFF. The CDR3 DNA reads TGTGCCAGTAGTATGCCTCTTTCGGGAAAACTGTTTTTT. The V call is TRBV19, the J call TRBJ1-4; D gene ambiguous. From germline, CDR1 is LNHDA and CDR2 SQIVND (reference sequence). The V end lost 3 bases, the J end lost 10 bases, and 12 bases lay between the germline ends. CDR3 length equals 13 residues. Complete variable domain (other parts from reference TRBV19 and TRBJ1-4): DGGITQSPKYLFRKEGQNVTLSCEQNLNHDAMYWYRQDPGQGLRLIYYSQIVNDFQKGDIAEGYSVSREKKESFPLTVTSAQKNPTAFYLCASSMPLSGKLFFGSGTQLSVL.

V gene TRBV18 combines with J gene TRBJ2-2; tentative D call: TRBD2 (6 bases). Germline V gene lookup returns CDR1 KGHSH and CDR2 LQKENI. Trimming took 1 base from V and 0 from J, leaving 12 bases between them. CDR3 length equals 17 residues. This CDR3 reads CASSPQNAGSNTGELFF. The CDR3, as DNA: TGTGCCAGCTCACCACAGAACGCGGGATCGAACACCGGGGAGCTGTTTTTT. Full variable domain (missing parts from reference TRBV18 and TRBJ2-2): NAGVMQNPRHLVRRRGQEARLRCSPMKGHSHVYWYRQLPEEGLKFMVYLQKENIIDESGMPKERFSAEFPKEGPSILRIQQVVRGDSAAYFCASSPQNAGSNTGELFFGEGSRLTVL.

This clone was found a few times. The junction differs from germline at one of its ends, possibly a read error. The rearrangement links TRBV7-7 to TRBJ2-3, with 7 bases that match TRBD2. CDR1 and CDR2 from the germline V gene are SSHAT and FNYEAQ (reference sequence). The CDR3 sequence is 16 residues long. The CDR3 DNA sequence: TGTGCTAGCAGCTTAGATAACGGGGGGAACACAGATACGCAGTATTTT. Translated, it gives CASSLDNGGNTDTQYF.

The chain carries TRBV6-6 and TRBJ1-2; a weak D match, TRBD1 (5 bases). Germline assignment: CDR1 MNHNY and CDR2 SVGAGI (reference sequence). This CDR3 has 16 residues. V gave up 0 bases and J gave up 2 bases, with 13 bases separating them. The CDR3 DNA reads as TGTGCCAGCAGTTACTCCCGGGGGGGGGTAAACTATGGCTACACCTTC. It yields the protein CASSYSRGGVNYGYTF.

The rearrangement links TRBV2 to TRBJ1-3, with D possibly matching TRBD1 (6 bases). Germline V gene lookup returns CDR1 SNHLY and CDR2 FYNNEI. The V end lost 7 bases, the J end lost 3 bases, and 13 bases lay between the germline ends. CDR3 length: 14 amino acids. The CDR3 bases are TGTGCCAGCACCCCACAGGGAAGTGGAAACACCATATATTTT. Protein sequence: CASTPQGSGNTIYF.